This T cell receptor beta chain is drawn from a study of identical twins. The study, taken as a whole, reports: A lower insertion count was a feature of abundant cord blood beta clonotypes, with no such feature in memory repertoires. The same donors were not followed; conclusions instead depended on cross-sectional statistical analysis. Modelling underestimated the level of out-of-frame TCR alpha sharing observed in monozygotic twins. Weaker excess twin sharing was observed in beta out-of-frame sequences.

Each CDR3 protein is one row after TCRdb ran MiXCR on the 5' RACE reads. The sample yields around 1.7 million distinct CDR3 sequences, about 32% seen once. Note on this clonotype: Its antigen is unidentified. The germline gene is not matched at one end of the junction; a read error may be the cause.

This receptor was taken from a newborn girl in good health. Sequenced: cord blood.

In nucleotides, the CDR3 is TGTGCCATCGCGACAGGCTATGATTCACCCCTCCACTTT. Translating it yields CAIATGYDSPLHF. The J gene is TRBJ1-6, the V gene TRBV10-3; D possibly corresponds to TRBD1 (6 bases). This CDR3 spans 13 amino acids. Germline V gene sequence: CDR1 ENHRY, CDR2 SYGVKD.